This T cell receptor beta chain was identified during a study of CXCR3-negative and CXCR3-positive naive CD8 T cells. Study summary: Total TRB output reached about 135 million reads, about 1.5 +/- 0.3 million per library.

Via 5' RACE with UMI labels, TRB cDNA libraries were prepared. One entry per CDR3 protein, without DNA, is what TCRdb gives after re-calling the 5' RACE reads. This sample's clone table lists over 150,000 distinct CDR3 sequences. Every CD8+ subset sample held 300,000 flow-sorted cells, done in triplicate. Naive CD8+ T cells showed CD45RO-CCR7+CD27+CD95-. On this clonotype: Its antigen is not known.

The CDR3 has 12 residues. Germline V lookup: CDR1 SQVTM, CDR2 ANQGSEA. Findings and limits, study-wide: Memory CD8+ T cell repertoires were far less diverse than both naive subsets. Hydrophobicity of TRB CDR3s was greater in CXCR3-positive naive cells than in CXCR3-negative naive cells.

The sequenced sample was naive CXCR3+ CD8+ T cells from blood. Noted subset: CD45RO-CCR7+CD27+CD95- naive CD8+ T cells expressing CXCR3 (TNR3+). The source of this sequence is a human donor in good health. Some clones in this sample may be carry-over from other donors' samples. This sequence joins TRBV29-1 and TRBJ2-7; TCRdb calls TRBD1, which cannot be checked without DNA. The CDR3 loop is CSVDGGSYEQYF.